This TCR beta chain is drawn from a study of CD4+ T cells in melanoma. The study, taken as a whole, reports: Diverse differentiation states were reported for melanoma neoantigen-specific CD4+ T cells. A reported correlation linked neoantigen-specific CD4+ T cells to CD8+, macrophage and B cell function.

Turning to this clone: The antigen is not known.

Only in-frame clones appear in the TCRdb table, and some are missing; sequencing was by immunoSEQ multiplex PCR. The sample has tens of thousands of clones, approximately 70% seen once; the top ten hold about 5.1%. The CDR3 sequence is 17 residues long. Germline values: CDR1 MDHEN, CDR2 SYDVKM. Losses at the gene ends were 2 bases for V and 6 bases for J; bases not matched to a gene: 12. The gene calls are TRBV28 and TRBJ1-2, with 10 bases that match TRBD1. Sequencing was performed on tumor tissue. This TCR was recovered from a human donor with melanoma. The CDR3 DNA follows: TGTGCCAGCAGTTTAGGGACAGGGGAACTTAAATTTGATGGCTACACCTTC. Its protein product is CASSLGTGELKFDGYTF.